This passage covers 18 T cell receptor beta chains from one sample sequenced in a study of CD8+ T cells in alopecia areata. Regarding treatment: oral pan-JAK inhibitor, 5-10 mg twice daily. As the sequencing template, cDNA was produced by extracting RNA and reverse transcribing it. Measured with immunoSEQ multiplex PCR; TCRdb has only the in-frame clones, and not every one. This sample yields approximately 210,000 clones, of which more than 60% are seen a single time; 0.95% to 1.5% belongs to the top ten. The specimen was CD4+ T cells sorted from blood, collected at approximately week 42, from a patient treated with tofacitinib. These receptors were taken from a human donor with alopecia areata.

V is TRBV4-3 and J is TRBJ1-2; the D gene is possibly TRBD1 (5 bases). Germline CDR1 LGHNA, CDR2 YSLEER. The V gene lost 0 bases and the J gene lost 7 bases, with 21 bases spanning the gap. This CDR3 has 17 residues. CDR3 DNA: TGCGCCAGCAGCCAAGATACTCGGGGCGCCTCCCTTGGTGGCTACACCTTC. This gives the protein CASSQDTRGASLGGYTF.

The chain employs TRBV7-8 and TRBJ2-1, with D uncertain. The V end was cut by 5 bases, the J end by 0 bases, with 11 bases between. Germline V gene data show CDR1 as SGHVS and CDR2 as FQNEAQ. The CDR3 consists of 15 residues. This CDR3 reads CASSHARSSYNEQFF. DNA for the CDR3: TGTGCCAGCAGCCACGCACGTAGCTCCTACAATGAGCAGTTCTTC.

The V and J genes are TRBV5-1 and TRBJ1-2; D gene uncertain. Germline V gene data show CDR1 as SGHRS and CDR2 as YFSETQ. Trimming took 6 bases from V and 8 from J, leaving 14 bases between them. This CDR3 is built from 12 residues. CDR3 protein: CASNDQEAGYTF. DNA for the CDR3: TGCGCCAGCAACGACCAGGAGGCCGGCTACACCTTC.

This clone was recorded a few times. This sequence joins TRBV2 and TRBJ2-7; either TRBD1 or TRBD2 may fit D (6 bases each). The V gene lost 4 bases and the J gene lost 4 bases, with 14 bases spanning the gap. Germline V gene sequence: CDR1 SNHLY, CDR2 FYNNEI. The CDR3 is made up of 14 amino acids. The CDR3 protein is CASSGFGGRYEQYF. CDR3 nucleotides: TGTGCCAGCAGTGGCTTCGGGGGCCGATACGAGCAGTACTTC. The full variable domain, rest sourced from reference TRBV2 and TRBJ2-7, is EPEVTQTPSHQVTQMGQEVILRCVPISNHLYFYWYRQILGQKVEFLVSFYNNEISEKSEIFDDQFSVERPDGSNFTLKIRSTKLEDSAMYFCASSGFGGRYEQYFGPGTRLTVT.

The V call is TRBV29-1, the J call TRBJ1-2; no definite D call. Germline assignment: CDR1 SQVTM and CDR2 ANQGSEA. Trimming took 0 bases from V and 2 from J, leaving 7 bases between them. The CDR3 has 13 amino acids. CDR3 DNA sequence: TGCAGCGTTGAAGAGAAGGTAAACTATGGCTACACCTTC. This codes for CSVEEKVNYGYTF.

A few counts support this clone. CDR3 nucleotides: TGTGCCAGCAGTGAAGCGCTTCCCAACTCCTACGAGCAGTACTTC. Protein sequence: CASSEALPNSYEQYF. The chain employs TRBV2 and TRBJ2-7; no firm D call. Trimming cost V 0 bases and J 0 bases, with 9 bases left between them. CDR3 length equals 15 residues. CDR1 is SNHLY, CDR2 FYNNEI, per germline.

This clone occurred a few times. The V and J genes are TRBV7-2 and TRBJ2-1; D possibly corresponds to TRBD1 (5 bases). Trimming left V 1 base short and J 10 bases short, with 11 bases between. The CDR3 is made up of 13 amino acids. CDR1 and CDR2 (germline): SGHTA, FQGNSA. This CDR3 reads CASSLGVAGEQFF. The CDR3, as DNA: TGTGCCAGCAGCTTAGGAGTAGCAGGGGAGCAGTTCTTC.

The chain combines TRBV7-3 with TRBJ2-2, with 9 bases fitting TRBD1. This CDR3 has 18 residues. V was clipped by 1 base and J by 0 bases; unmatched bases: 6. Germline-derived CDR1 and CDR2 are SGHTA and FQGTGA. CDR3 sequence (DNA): TGTGCCAGCAGCTTAATTGGGACAGGGACGACGAACACCGGGGAGCTGTTTTTT. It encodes CASSLIGTGTTNTGELFF.

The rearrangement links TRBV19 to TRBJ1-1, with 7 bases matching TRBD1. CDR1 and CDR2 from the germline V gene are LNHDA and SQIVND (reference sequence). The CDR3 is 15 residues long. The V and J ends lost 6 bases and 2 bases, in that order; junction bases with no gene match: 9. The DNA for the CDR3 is TGTGCCAGTAGGCACCGAGGGGGCGGAAACACTGAAGCTTTCTTT. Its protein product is CASRHRGGGNTEAFF.

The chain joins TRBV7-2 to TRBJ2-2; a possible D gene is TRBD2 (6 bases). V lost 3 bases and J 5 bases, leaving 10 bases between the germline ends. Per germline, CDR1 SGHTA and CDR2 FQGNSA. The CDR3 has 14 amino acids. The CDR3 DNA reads TGTGCCAGCAGCTTCCTCCGGGGGACCGGGGAGCTGTTTTTT. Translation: CASSFLRGTGELFF.

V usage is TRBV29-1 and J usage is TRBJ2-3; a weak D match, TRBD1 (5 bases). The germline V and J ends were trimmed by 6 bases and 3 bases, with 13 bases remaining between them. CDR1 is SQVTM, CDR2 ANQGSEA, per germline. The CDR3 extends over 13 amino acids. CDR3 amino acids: CSVGLEATDTQYF. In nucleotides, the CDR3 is TGCAGCGTGGGGCTCGAAGCTACAGATACGCAGTATTTT.

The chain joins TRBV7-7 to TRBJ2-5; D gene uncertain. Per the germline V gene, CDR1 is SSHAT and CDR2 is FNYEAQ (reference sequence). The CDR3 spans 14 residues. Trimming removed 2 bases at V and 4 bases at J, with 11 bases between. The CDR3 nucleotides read TGTGCCAGCAGCTTATCCCAGGTTGCAGAGACCCAGTACTTC. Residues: CASSLSQVAETQYF.

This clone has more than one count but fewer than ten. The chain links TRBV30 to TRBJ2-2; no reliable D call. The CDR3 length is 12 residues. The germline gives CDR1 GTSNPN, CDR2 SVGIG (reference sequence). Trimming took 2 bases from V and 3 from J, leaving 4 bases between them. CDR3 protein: CAWSWDTGELFF. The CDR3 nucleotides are TGTGCCTGGAGTTGGGACACCGGGGAGCTGTTTTTT.

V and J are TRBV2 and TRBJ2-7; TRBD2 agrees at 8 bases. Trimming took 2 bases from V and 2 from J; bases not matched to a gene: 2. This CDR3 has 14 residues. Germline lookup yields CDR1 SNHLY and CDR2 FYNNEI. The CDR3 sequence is CASSELAGPYEQYF. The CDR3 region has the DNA TGTGCCAGCAGTGAACTAGCGGGTCCCTACGAGCAGTACTTC.

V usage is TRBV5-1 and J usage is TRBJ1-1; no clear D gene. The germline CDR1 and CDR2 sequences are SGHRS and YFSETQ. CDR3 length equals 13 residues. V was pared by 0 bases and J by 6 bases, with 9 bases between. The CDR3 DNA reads TGCGCCAGCAGCTTGGCAGGACGGTCTGAAGCTTTCTTT. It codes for CASSLAGRSEAFF.

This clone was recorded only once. CDR3 in amino acids: CSVEGGVYGYTF. CDR3 coding DNA: TGCAGCGTTGAAGGTGGGGTTTATGGCTACACCTTC. The chain uses TRBV29-1 and TRBJ1-2, with D unclear. Trimming left V 1 base short and J 5 bases short, with 8 bases between. This CDR3 has 12 amino acids. The V gene's germline CDR1 is SQVTM and CDR2 ANQGSEA.

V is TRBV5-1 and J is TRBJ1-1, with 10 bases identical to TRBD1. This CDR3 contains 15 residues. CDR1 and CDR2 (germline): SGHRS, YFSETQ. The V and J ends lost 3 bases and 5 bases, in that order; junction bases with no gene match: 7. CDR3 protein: CASSSKGQGETEAFF. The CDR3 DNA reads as TGCGCCAGCAGCTCAAAAGGACAGGGGGAGACTGAAGCTTTCTTT.

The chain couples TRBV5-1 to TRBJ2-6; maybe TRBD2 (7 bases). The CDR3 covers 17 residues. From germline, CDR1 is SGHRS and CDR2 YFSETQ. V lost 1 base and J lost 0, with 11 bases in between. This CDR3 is CASSLQGGGSGANVLTF. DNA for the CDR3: TGCGCCAGCAGCTTGCAGGGAGGGGGCTCTGGGGCCAACGTCCTGACTTTC.